The TCR beta chain under discussion was sequenced for a study of cytomegalovirus exposure and HLA in healthy donors. Study-level points and caveats: Later, TCR association rates were found to vary by HLA locus, highest for DRB1 and lowest for HLA-C.

Trimming left V 3 bases short and J 0 bases short, with 15 bases between. CDR1 is LNHDA and CDR2 is SQIVND in the germline V gene (reference sequence). There are 17 residues in the CDR3. The study ran its PCR with 60 Vbeta and 13 Jbeta primers. Clones were sequenced by immunoSEQ multiplex PCR, and TCRdb holds only the in-frame ones, with some missing. The sample lists 95,000 to 150,000 clones, about 76% occurring once. As to this clone: Its antigen is still unknown.

The sequence was collected from a woman in her fifties or sixties in good health and CMV-seropositive. Input material: PBMCs. J is TRBJ1-5 and V is TRBV19; possibly TRBD1 for D (6 bases). CDR3 sequence (DNA): TGTGCCAGTAGTATGGTTTCACAGGGATTTAGCAATCAGCCCCAGCATTTT. Amino acid sequence: CASSMVSQGFSNQPQHF.